Listed below are T cell receptor beta chains from one sample, sequenced in a study of liver allograft versus peripheral blood T cells. TCRdb passed the reads through MiXCR, listing each CDR3 protein once. The sample shows a few thousand distinct CDR3 sequences, around 17% of them seen only once. These receptors were collected from a human patient who had a liver transplant. Certain T cells may be donor cells from the graft. The CDR3 runs from the conserved cysteine through the conserved F or W. D genes are given only for firm matches.

V	D	CDR3
TRBV9	.	CASSLGGGGQEQYF
TRBV11-2	TRBD1	CASSSPSTGVEQYF
TRBV6-6	TRBD1	CASTTGQGSYNSPLHF
TRBV20-1	.	CSARVPGMNTEAFF
TRBV9	.	CASSVEGGRTGELFF
TRBV6-5	.	CASTGGGGSSYEQYF
TRBV29-1	.	CSVGGGVKTQYF
TRBV27	.	CASSLKPGYYGYTF
TRBV10-3	.	CAISGDGYNQPQHF
TRBV19	TRBD2	CATRIGGGDYEQYF
TRBV30	TRBD2	CAWSMLAGDRETQYF
TRBV27	.	CASSSQGGLYNEQFF
TRBV7-9	.	CASGGGSEKLFF
TRBV6-5	.	CASSWKRGSYGYTF
TRBV19	.	CASSTATRGYTF
TRBV14	.	CASSSSAAPNTGELFF
TRBV10-3	TRBD1	CAISETGETEAFF
TRBV6-6	TRBD1	CASSWQGGADGYTF
TRBV9	.	CASSVVANHNEQFF
TRBV29-1	TRBD1	CSVEDLRGRGFTEAFF
TRBV29-1	.	CSVDSETQYF
TRBV12-3/TRBV12-4	TRBD1	CASSLAGGNTEAFF
TRBV15	.	CATSRERGATDTQYF
TRBV6-1	.	CASSEQFEGGYQPQHF